This paragraph covers one T cell receptor beta chain sequence. Its antigen remains undetermined. One base away there is no much larger clone; base qualities are not given. What this sample's time point label stands for: about 28 days (+/-7) after the second vaccine dose. Because spike-specific TCR depth and breadth did not differ between the two schedules, AZD1222 recipients who got a second dose at roughly 4 weeks were pooled with those who got a second dose at roughly 12 weeks. Vaccinee samples were obtained from the UK trials COV001 and COV002, which included a single-blind randomized controlled phase 2/3 trial of AZD1222 (ChAdOx1 nCoV-19) in healthy adults. Trial participant PBMC samples were collected at day 0 and day 28 after the second dose for TCRbeta chain sequencing. The CDR3 regions of human TCRbeta chains were analyzed by immunosequencing. Under the source paper's analysis protocol: TCRs in the repertoires were matched against a reference library of SARS-CoV-2-specific TCRs that had been generated with the MIRA antigen-specificity platform. Breadth was defined as the fraction of unique TCRs that were SARS-CoV-2-associated, and depth was defined as the fraction of total T cells that were SARS-CoV-2-associated. Using the MIRA data, each spike-specific TCR was mapped to the spike region that the TCR reacts to and placed in a CD4 or CD8 class. Log10-transformed breadth and depth values were compared by one-way ANOVA with Sidak's multiple comparisons tests. Here the immuneACCESS table is served through TCRdb, limited to in-frame sequences with V and J called. Missing clones are a known gap in these copies; in checked studies unresolved V genes cover under half, and the rest lacks a known reason. The V and J calls and clone size come from that table; D and trimming were worked out from the DNA. The sample has about 50,000 clones on record, 60% to 80% of them singletons. The ten largest clones add up to around 5% of the sample.

The sample originates from a study of T cell responses to AZD1222 COVID-19 vaccine (dated by TCRdb to the early 2020s). For context, the study as a whole: TCR sequencing covered 230 or so trial participants: some 210 given two doses of AZD1222 and about 26 given two doses of MenACWY control vaccine. Trial participants were enrolled into age subgroups of 18-55, 56-69 and 70-plus years, which contained approximately 150, 28 and 58 TCR-sequenced participants, respectively.

Results and caveats for the whole study, not just this receptor: Only five to seven AZD1222 recipients were SARS-CoV-2 seropositive at baseline, limiting conclusions about previously exposed vaccinees. After two AZD1222 doses, both the breadth and the depth of spike-specific TCRs were significantly higher than at day 0 and than in MenACWY recipients. Epitopes outside the regions mutated in the B.1.351 and B.1.1.7 variants were reportedly recognized by nearly half of the unique spike-specific TCRs. Because no samples from the day 14 peak response were available, repertoires could be characterized only after the peak T cell response. Most participants were white British and females outnumbered males, and the authors suggested that clonal diversity may have been underestimated. In the small 56-69-year group, the increase in depth fell short of significance, most likely because of low power. Vaccine-associated CD4 TCRs spanned the whole spike protein, with dominant responses in regions 160-218 and 743-854.

Sequencing used peripheral blood, obtained 28 days after the second AZD1222 dose. The sequence was collected from an adult who received the AZD1222 COVID-19 vaccine.

The CDR3 corresponds to CASRDRTPGELFF. The DNA is TGTGCCAGCAGAGACAGAACCCCCGGGGAGCTGTTTTTT. Here the chain combines TRBV2 and TRBJ2-2; perhaps TRBD1 is the D gene, with 5 bases matching. Sequences SNHLY (CDR1) and FYNNEI (CDR2) are obtained from the germline V gene. The CDR3 covers 13 residues, taking in both the cysteine and the phenylalanine. The CDR3 DNA has 39 bases and is translated from base 1. The V end loses 6 bases and the J end loses 6 bases, and a stretch of 11 bases separates them.